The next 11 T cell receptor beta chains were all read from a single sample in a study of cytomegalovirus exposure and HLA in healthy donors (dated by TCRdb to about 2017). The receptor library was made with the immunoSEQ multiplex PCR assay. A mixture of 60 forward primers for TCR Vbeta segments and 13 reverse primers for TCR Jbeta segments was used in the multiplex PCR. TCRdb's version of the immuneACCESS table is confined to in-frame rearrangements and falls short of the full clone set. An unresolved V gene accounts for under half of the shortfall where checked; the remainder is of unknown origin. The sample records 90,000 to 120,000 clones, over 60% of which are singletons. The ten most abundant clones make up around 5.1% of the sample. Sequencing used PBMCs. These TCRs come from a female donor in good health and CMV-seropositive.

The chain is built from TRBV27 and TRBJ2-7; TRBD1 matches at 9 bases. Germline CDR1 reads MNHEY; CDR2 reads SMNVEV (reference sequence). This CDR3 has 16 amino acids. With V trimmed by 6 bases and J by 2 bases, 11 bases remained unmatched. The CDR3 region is CASRLAPGTGPYEQYF. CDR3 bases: TGTGCCAGCAGGTTAGCGCCCGGGACAGGGCCCTACGAGCAGTACTTC.

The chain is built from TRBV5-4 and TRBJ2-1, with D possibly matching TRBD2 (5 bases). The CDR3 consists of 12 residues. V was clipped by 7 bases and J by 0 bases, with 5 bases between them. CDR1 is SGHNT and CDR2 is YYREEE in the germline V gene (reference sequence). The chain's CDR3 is CASGSSYNEQFF. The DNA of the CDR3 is TGTGCCAGCGGGAGCTCCTACAATGAGCAGTTCTTC.

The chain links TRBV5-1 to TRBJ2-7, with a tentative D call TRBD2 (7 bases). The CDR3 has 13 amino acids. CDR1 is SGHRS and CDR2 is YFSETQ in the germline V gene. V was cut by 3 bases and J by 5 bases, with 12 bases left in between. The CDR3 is CASSSPGGDEQYF. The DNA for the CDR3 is TGCGCCAGCAGCTCTCCGGGGGGCGACGAGCAGTACTTC. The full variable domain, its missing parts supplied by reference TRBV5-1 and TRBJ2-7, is KAGVTQTPRYLIKTRGQQVTLSCSPISGHRSVSWYQQTPGQGLQFLFEYFSETQRNKGNFPGRFSGRQFSNSRSEMNVSTLELGDSALYLCASSSPGGDEQYFGPGTRLTVT.

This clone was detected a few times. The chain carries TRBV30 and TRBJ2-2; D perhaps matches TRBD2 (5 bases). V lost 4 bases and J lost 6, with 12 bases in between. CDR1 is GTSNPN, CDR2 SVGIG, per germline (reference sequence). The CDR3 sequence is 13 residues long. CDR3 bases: TGTGCCTGGAAGGGCCTAGCAGCCGGGGAGCTGTTTTTT. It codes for CAWKGLAAGELFF.

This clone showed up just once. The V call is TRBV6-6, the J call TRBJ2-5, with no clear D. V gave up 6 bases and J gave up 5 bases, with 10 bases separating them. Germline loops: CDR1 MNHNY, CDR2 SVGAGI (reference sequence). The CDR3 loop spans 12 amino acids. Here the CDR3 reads CASSPTPETQYF. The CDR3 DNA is TGTGCCAGCAGCCCGACTCCGGAGACCCAGTACTTC.

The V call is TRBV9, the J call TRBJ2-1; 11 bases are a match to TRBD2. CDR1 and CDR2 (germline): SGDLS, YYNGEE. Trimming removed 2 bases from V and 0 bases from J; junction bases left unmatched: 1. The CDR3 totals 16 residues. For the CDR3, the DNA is TGTGCCAGCAGCGTTACTAGCGGGGGCTCCTACAATGAGCAGTTCTTC. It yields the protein CASSVTSGGSYNEQFF.

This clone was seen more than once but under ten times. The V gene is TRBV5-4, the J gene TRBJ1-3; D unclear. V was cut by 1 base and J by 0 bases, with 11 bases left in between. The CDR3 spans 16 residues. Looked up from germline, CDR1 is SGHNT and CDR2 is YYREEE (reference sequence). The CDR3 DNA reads TGTGCCAGCAGCTTGAGAGGGTCCCTCTCTGGAAACACCATATATTTT. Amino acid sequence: CASSLRGSLSGNTIYF.

As DNA, the CDR3 is TGTGCCACCAGCAGAGAGGCGGGCCGGCGGTTCTTC. Its protein is CATSREAGRRFF. The chain combines TRBV15 with TRBJ2-1; maybe TRBD2 (5 bases). CDR3 length: 12 residues. The V end was cut by 0 bases, the J end by 15 bases, with 12 bases between. Germline V gene sequence: CDR1 LNHNV, CDR2 YYDKDF (reference sequence).

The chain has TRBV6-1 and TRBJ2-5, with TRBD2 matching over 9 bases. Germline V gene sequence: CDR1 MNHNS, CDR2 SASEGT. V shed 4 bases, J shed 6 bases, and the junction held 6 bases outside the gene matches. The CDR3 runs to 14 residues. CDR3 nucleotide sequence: TGTGCCAGCAGTGTTGCGGGAGGGCGGAAGACCCAGTACTTC. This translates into CASSVAGGRKTQYF.

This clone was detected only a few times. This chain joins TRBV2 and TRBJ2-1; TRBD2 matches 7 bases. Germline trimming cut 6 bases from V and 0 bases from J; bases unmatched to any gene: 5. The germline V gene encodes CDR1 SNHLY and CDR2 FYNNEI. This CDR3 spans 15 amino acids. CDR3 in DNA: TGTGCCAGCAGGGGAGCGGGAAGCTCCTACAATGAGCAGTTCTTC. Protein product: CASRGAGSSYNEQFF.

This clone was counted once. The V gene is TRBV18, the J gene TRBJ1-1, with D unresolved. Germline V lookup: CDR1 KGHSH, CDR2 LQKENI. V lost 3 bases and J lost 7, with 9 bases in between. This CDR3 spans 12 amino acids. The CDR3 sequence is CASSPREGEAFF. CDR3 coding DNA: TGTGCCAGCTCACCGAGGGAGGGTGAAGCTTTCTTT.